Given below is one T cell receptor (beta chain) in context. Its recognized antigen is unknown. Base-call qualities are not available, and no considerably larger clone is one nucleotide away. Compared with germline, V lacks 5 bases and J lacks 5 bases; bases without a gene match: 7. The CDR3 sequence holds 14 residues, the cysteine and phenylalanine included. Of the read, only the CDR3 DNA is kept; its 42 bases are in frame from base 1. According to the germline V gene (reference sequence), CDR1 reads SGHNT and CDR2 reads YYREEE. The data derive from a study of T cell changes during pregnancy in multiple sclerosis (dated by TCRdb to the late 2010s). With regard to the full study: The study examined how the T cell repertoire changed over the course of pregnancy in women with multiple sclerosis.

Libraries were built with the immunoSEQ multiplex PCR assay. TCRdb stores this immuneACCESS table with in-frame sequences only. Part of the clones is absent; in the studies checked, under half of the shortfall reflects unresolved V genes, and no reason is known for the rest. For this sample the table gives more than 90,000 clones, of which roughly 92% were detected only once. The top ten constitute around 2% of the sample. This chain joins TRBV5-4 to TRBJ1-1, and 9 junction bases match TRBD1. The sequence was collected from a female donor with multiple sclerosis, enrolled in a pregnancy study. This material consisted of peripheral blood, taken after pregnancy. The CDR3 protein sequence reads: CASSLTGGGTEAFF. The DNA sequence is TGTGCCAGCAGTTTAACAGGGGGCGGGACTGAAGCTTTCTTT. With the portions outside the CDR3 filled from the reference TRBV5-4 and TRBJ1-1 genes, the complete variable region becomes ETGVTQSPTHLIKTRGQQVTLRCSSQSGHNTVSWYQQALGQGPQFIFQYYREEENGRGNFPPRFSGLQFPNYSSELNVNALELDDSALYLCASSLTGGGTEAFFGQGTRLTVV.